What follows is one T cell receptor (beta chain) and its context. Germline values: CDR1 SGDLS, CDR2 YYNGEE. The CDR3 covers 15 residues. J lost 3 bases, V lost 4 bases, and 8 bases had no gene match. Vbeta (60) and Jbeta (13) primers were used in the PCR. Repertoires were generated with immunoSEQ multiplex PCR, while TCRdb's copy carries only in-frame clones and drops some. The sample shows about 87,000 clones, roughly three quarters of them seen only once. The data were taken from a study of cytomegalovirus exposure and HLA in healthy donors. Sequenced material: PBMCs. The TCR sequence derives from a woman aged 40-49 years in good health and CMV-seronegative. The chain joins TRBV9 to TRBJ2-5, with 8 positions matching TRBD1. The DNA of the CDR3 is TGTGCCAGCAGCCAAGAGGGGACAGGCGAAGAGACCCAGTACTTC. It specifies CASSQEGTGEETQYF. The entire variable domain, with the rest obtained from reference TRBV9 and TRBJ2-5, is as follows: DSGVTQTPKHLITATGQRVTLRCSPRSGDLSVYWYQQSLDQGLQFLIQYYNGEERAKGNILERFSAQQFPDLHSELNLSSLELGDSALYFCASSQEGTGEETQYFGPGTRLLVL.